This T cell receptor (beta chain) originates from a study of blood T cell repertoires in COVID-19. On the study more broadly: The cDNA or gDNA used as material had been derived from T cells, B-cell-depleted T cells, or PBMCs.

Losses at the gene ends were 4 bases for V and 10 bases for J; bases not matched to a gene: 6. The germline V gene encodes CDR1 SGHDN and CDR2 FVKESK. The CDR3 is 13 amino acids. As originally analysed: By means of reference gene primer amplification, nucleated cell counts were estimated. Generated by immunoSEQ multiplex PCR, the TCRdb table keeps only in-frame clones and is missing some. V, J and clone size were drawn from that table, and D and trimming were deduced from the DNA. The sample includes 150,000 to 200,000 clones, approximately 80% seen only once; the top ten take around 7%. This clonotype was obtained from a woman aged 40 to 50 with COVID-19, enrolled during active disease. The sequenced sample consisted of peripheral blood. The chain uses TRBV14 and TRBJ2-1; 8 positions match TRBD1. The CDR3 sequence is CASSLDRAYEQFF. The CDR3 coding sequence is TGTGCCAGCAGCCTGGACAGGGCGTACGAGCAGTTCTTC.